This T cell receptor (beta chain) was identified in a study of blood T cell repertoires in COVID-19. Study in general: In each case, the material was cDNA or gDNA derived from T cells, B-cell-depleted T cells, or PBMCs.

Germline-derived CDR1 and CDR2 are DFQATT and SNEGSKA (reference sequence). V lost 8 bases, J lost 4 bases, and 12 bases lay in between. CDR3 size: 11 residues. How the authors handled the data: Reference gene primer amplification in the assay estimated nucleated cell counts. Libraries were prepared by immunoSEQ multiplex PCR; TCRdb keeps only in-frame clonotypes and omits some of them. V and J calls plus clone size are reproduced from that table; the DNA served to infer D and trimming. The table has over 110,000 clones, 70% to 90% seen once; the top ten hold 1.8%. The sequence came from a man between 65 and 80 years old with acute or convalescent COVID-19. The J gene is TRBJ2-7, the V gene TRBV20-1; no definite D call. The sequenced material came from peripheral blood. The CDR3 coding sequence is TGCAGTCCAGCCCTAGGTTACGAGCAGTACTTC. Residues: CSPALGYEQYF.